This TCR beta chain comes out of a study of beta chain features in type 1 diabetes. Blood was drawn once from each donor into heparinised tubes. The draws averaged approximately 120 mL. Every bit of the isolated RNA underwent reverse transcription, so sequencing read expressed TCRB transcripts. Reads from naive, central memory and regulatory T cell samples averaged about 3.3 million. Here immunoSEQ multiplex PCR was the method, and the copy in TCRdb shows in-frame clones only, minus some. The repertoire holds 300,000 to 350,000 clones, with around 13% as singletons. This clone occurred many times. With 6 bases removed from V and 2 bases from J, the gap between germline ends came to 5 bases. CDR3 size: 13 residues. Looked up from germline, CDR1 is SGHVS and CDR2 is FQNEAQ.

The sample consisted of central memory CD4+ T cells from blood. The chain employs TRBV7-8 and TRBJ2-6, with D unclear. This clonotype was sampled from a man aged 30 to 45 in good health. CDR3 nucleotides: TGTGCCAGCAGGTACACTGGGGCCAACGTCCTGACTTTC. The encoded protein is CASRYTGANVLTF.